Shown below are 18 T cell receptor beta chains from a single sample sequenced in a study of cytomegalovirus exposure and HLA in healthy donors. The primer mix had 60 Vbeta and 13 Jbeta primers. The method was immunoSEQ multiplex PCR; TCRdb's version includes in-frame clones alone and lacks a portion of them. Of 170,000 or so clones listed, roughly 87% were seen once; the top ten hold about 1.6%. The specimen sequenced was PBMCs. The receptors shown here come from a man aged 45-60 years in good health and CMV-seronegative.

The rearrangement links TRBV18 to TRBJ2-3; D might be TRBD2 (5 bases). Between the trimmed V and J ends, which lost 5 bases and 2 bases, there was a span of 17 bases. The CDR3 has 16 amino acids. CDR1 and CDR2 (germline): KGHSH, LQKENI. In DNA form, the CDR3 reads TGTGCCAGCTCATTCGACACTAGACGAATCACAGATACGCAGTATTTT. Encoded protein: CASSFDTRRITDTQYF.

The gene calls are TRBV18 and TRBJ1-5, with no clear D. This CDR3 has 14 residues. V was pared by 3 bases and J by 5 bases, with 11 bases between. Germline CDR1 and CDR2: KGHSH and LQKENI. CDR3 sequence (DNA): TGTGCCAGCTCACCCGCGGGAAGGGATCAGCCCCAGCATTTT. Translation gives CASSPAGRDQPQHF.

This clone has only a few counts. V is TRBV4-1 and J is TRBJ2-7; D is uncertain. This CDR3 has 15 residues. Germline V gene data show CDR1 as MGHRA and CDR2 as YSYEKL. The V and J ends lost 2 bases and 2 bases respectively, with 13 bases between them. This CDR3 reads CASSQPRVNAYEQYF. DNA for the CDR3: TGCGCCAGCAGCCAACCCCGGGTCAATGCCTACGAGCAGTACTTC.

The chain's CDR3 is CASSQDRTSHEQFF. CDR3 DNA sequence: TGTGCCAGCAGCCAAGATAGGACATCCCATGAGCAGTTCTTC. The rearrangement uses TRBV4-2 and TRBJ2-1; tentatively, D is TRBD1 (5 bases). V dropped 0 bases and J dropped 8 bases, with 11 bases sitting between them. Per germline, CDR1 LGHNA and CDR2 YNFKEQ. The CDR3 covers 14 residues.

This chain connects TRBV6-5 to TRBJ1-2, with 7 bases matching TRBD1. Germline V gene lookup returns CDR1 MNHEY and CDR2 SVGAGI. Trimming took 6 bases from V and 9 from J; bases not matched to a gene: 10. The CDR3 totals 13 residues. CDR3 nucleotide sequence: TGTGCCAGCAGGGATATAGGACAGGAGAGCTACACCTTC. It codes for CASRDIGQESYTF.

This chain uses TRBV6-1 with TRBJ1-4, with D possibly matching TRBD1 (5 bases). V gave up 7 bases and J gave up 6 bases, with 12 bases separating them. This CDR3 has 13 residues. CDR1 and CDR2 (germline): MNHNS, SASEGT. CDR3 sequence reads: CASIKGPYEKLFF. DNA for the CDR3: TGTGCCAGCATCAAGGGGCCCTATGAAAAACTGTTTTTT.

V is TRBV7-3 and J is TRBJ2-2; TRBD1 aligns across 7 bases. CDR1 and CDR2 (germline): SGHTA, FQGTGA. V gave up 5 bases and J gave up 3 bases; unmatched junction bases: 3. The CDR3 spans 14 residues. In DNA form, the CDR3 reads TGTGCCAGCAGCACGGGACAGTACACCGGGGAGCTGTTTTTT. This translates into CASSTGQYTGELFF. Supplemented by reference TRBV7-3 and TRBJ2-2, the full variable domain reads GAGVSQTPSNKVTEKGKYVELRCDPISGHTALYWYRQSLGQGPEFLIYFQGTGAADDSGLPNDRFFAVRPEGSVSTLKIQRTERGDSAVYLCASSTGQYTGELFFGEGSRLTVL.

The chain uses TRBV6-5 and TRBJ2-2, with a tentative D call TRBD1 (6 bases). Germline CDR1 is MNHEY and CDR2 is SVGAGI. This CDR3 region has 15 residues. V lost 6 bases and J 3 bases, leaving 14 bases between the germline ends. The CDR3 protein is CASRNTGIHTGELFF. The CDR3 DNA follows: TGTGCCAGCAGGAATACAGGGATCCACACCGGGGAGCTGTTTTTT.

To note about this clone: An end of the junction differs from the germline gene, which may be a read error. The chain's CDR3 is CASSPLAGGAYEQHF. In nucleotides, the CDR3 is TGTGCCAGCAGCCCTCTAGCGGGAGGGGCCTACGAGCAGCACTTC. This chain uses TRBV7-2 with TRBJ2-7, with 12 positions matching TRBD2. The CDR3 covers 15 residues. Germline V gene sequence: CDR1 SGHTA, CDR2 FQGNSA.

The V and J genes are TRBV4-2 and TRBJ2-5; a weak D match, TRBD2 (6 bases). The DNA end favors TRBJ2-7, so the J call may be wrong. Germline V gene data show CDR1 as LGHNA and CDR2 as YNFKEQ. CDR3 length: 16 residues. CDR3 DNA: TGTGCCAGCAGCCAAGATCCAGGGACTGGTACCTACGAGCAGTACTTC. This sequence encodes CASSQDPGTGTYEQYF.

The genes are TRBV2 and TRBJ1-2, with D possibly matching TRBD1 (5 bases). The V gene lost 4 bases and the J gene lost 1 base, with 13 bases spanning the gap. CDR1 and CDR2 (germline): SNHLY, FYNNEI. CDR3 length: 15 residues. The CDR3 coding sequence is TGTGCCAGCAGTGGGGGGGGTGGAATTAACTATGGCTACACCTTC. It codes for CASSGGGGINYGYTF.

The V and J genes are TRBV6-5 and TRBJ1-5; 7 bases map to TRBD1. Germline-derived CDR1 and CDR2 are MNHEY and SVGAGI. The CDR3 runs 15 residues. V trimming: 8 bases; J trimming: 5 bases; junction bases outside the gene matches: 12. CDR3 sequence reads: CASRRGLGQYQPQHF. DNA for the CDR3: TGTGCCAGCCGACGAGGTTTGGGACAGTATCAGCCCCAGCATTTT.

In regard to this clone: Other DNA sequences from this sample encode an identical CDR3 as well. The J gene is TRBJ2-2, the V gene TRBV4-2, with a weak D call TRBD1 (5 bases). Germline-derived CDR1 and CDR2 are LGHNA and YNFKEQ. Trimming left V 0 bases short and J 5 bases short, with 16 bases between. The CDR3 has 17 residues. CDR3 loop: CASSQEQARQNTGELFF. In nucleotides, the CDR3 is TGTGCCAGCAGCCAAGAACAGGCCCGCCAGAATACCGGGGAGCTGTTTTTT.

CDR3 bases: TGCGCCAGCAGCCAAGGGATCGGGGGACAGGGTATCTCTGGAAACACCATATATTTT. Residues: CASSQGIGGQGISGNTIYF. The chain links TRBV4-1 to TRBJ1-3, with 9 bases identical to TRBD1. Germline lookup yields CDR1 MGHRA and CDR2 YSYEKL. The CDR3 runs to 19 residues. The J segment lost 0 bases and the V segment lost 1 base, leaving 10 bases of the junction unmatched.

The chain is built from TRBV15 and TRBJ1-2; no clear D gene. The CDR3 has 17 amino acids. The germline gives CDR1 LNHNV, CDR2 YYDKDF (reference sequence). Trimming stripped 0 bases from V and 4 bases from J, with 18 bases between. CDR3 DNA sequence: TGTGCCACCAGCAGAGATCGGGATGTGGGCAGACGCTATGGCTACACCTTC. Encoded protein: CATSRDRDVGRRYGYTF.

V is TRBV7-2 and J is TRBJ2-7; 8 bases match TRBD2. There are 15 residues in the CDR3. Per germline, CDR1 SGHTA and CDR2 FQGNSA. V lost 5 bases and J lost 9; bases outside the gene matches: 15. CDR3 sequence reads: CASSPPPSGPSGQYF. The CDR3 DNA sequence: TGTGCCAGCAGCCCGCCTCCTAGCGGGCCTTCGGGGCAGTACTTC.

The chain is built from TRBV29-1 and TRBJ2-1, with D tentatively TRBD2 (6 bases). Germline V gives CDR1 SQVTM, CDR2 ANQGSEA. Trimming removed 4 bases at V and 0 bases at J, with 16 bases between. The CDR3 has 16 amino acids. For the CDR3, the DNA is TGCAGCGTTGTTATGTGGGAGGCGAGCTCCTACAATGAGCAGTTCTTC. It translates to CSVVMWEASSYNEQFF.

The chain joins TRBV28 to TRBJ2-7; TRBD2 matches 9 bases. J lost 7 bases, V lost 2 bases, and 18 bases had no gene match. The CDR3 is made up of 18 amino acids. Germline loops: CDR1 MDHEN, CDR2 SYDVKM. CDR3 sequence reads: CASSLPPRYGGRAEEQYF. The CDR3 nucleotides read TGTGCCAGCAGTTTACCACCCAGATACGGCGGGAGGGCTGAAGAGCAGTACTTC.